A single sample is the source of the 16 T cell receptor beta chains below, sequenced in a study of blood T cell repertoires in COVID-19. Profiling relied on immunoSEQ multiplex PCR, and the TCRdb table lists in-frame clones only, not all of them. Of fewer than 90,000 clones listed, approximately 84% are singletons. Sequencing was carried out using peripheral blood. The receptor source for this set is a man between 65 and 85 years old with acute or convalescent COVID-19.

The rearrangement uses TRBV24-1 and TRBJ2-1; D may be TRBD2 (6 bases). Trimming took 1 base from V and 11 from J, leaving 17 bases between them. The CDR3 is 15 residues long. Germline V gives CDR1 KGHDR, CDR2 SFDVKD. This chain's CDR3 is CATSDFGGAGSKQFF. The CDR3 DNA sequence: TGTGCCACCAGTGATTTTGGAGGTGCGGGGAGTAAGCAGTTCTTC.

The chain carries TRBV3-1 (or the pseudogene TRBV3-2) and TRBJ2-2, with D perhaps TRBD1 (6 bases). V was clipped by 6 bases and J by 1 base, with 21 bases between them. The CDR3 extends over 18 amino acids. Per germline, CDR1 LGHDT and CDR2 YNNKEL (reference sequence). The CDR3, as DNA: TGTGCCAGCAGACCACCCCGATCGAGAGGGGGGAACACCGGGGAGCTGTTTTTT. Translation gives CASRPPRSRGGNTGELFF.

The genes are TRBV10-3 and TRBJ2-3, with 9 bases lining up with TRBD1. The CDR3 contains 16 residues. CDR1 ENHRY and CDR2 SYGVKD come from the germline V gene. V was pared by 2 bases and J by 0 bases, with 3 bases of the junction left unmatched. The CDR3 region has the DNA TGTGCCATCAGTGAGGGACAGGGGAGAAGCACAGATACGCAGTATTTT. This translates into CAISEGQGRSTDTQYF.

The chain couples TRBV28 to TRBJ1-4; D is uncertain. The CDR3 has 14 residues. V lost 2 bases and J 5 bases, leaving 9 bases between the germline ends. Germline V gene sequence: CDR1 MDHEN, CDR2 SYDVKM. As DNA, the CDR3 is TGTGCCAGCAGTTTAACTACGGGGAATGAAAAACTGTTTTTT. Residues: CASSLTTGNEKLFF.

The chain links TRBV5-1 to TRBJ2-2; the match to TRBD2 covers 16 bases. Germline-derived CDR1 and CDR2 are SGHRS and YFSETQ. The CDR3 contains 18 residues. J was trimmed by 4 bases and V by 6 bases; bases with no gene match: 9. CDR3 DNA: TGCGCCAGCAACACGGGACTAGCGGGGGGGCCTAGCACCGGGGAGCTGTTTTTT. Translated, it gives CASNTGLAGGPSTGELFF.

The chain joins TRBV28 to TRBJ2-2; 7 bases are shared with TRBD1. Germline V gives CDR1 MDHEN, CDR2 SYDVKM. CDR3 size: 12 residues. V lost 8 bases to trimming and J lost 9 bases; unmatched junction nucleotides: 6. CDR3 region: CASEGGKRELFF. The CDR3 nucleotides read TGTGCCAGCGAAGGGGGCAAAAGGGAGCTGTTTTTT.

The chain links TRBV7-2 to TRBJ2-7; 10 bases are shared with TRBD1. CDR3 length: 15 residues. Trimming removed 1 base from V and 12 bases from J; junction bases left unmatched: 12. CDR1 and CDR2 from the germline V gene are SGHTA and FQGNSA. The CDR3 nucleotides are TGTGCCAGCAGCTTAGGGTCACCGGGACAGGGGCGCGGGTACTTC. Translated: CASSLGSPGQGRGYF.

The chain links TRBV6-5 to TRBJ1-5, with D maybe TRBD1 (5 bases). Germline assignment: CDR1 MNHEY and CDR2 SVGAGI. V was pared by 6 bases and J by 4 bases, with 10 bases between. The CDR3 sequence is 13 residues long. Here the CDR3 DNA reads TGTGCCAGCAGCGTGACAGTTAATCAGCCCCAGCATTTT. This gives the protein CASSVTVNQPQHF.

The V gene is TRBV5-1, the J gene TRBJ2-5; D is possibly TRBD2 (7 bases). Trimming removed 0 bases at V and 5 bases at J, with 8 bases between. Germline CDR1 reads SGHRS; CDR2 reads YFSETQ. The CDR3 runs 13 residues. The CDR3 DNA reads as TGCGCCAGCAGCTTGGGCGGGGGCGAGACCCAGTACTTC. It is translated as CASSLGGGETQYF.

This clone was picked up a small number of times. This sequence joins TRBV24-1 and TRBJ1-2; possible D gene TRBD1, 6 bases. This CDR3 is built from 14 residues. Trimming stripped 4 bases from V and 6 bases from J, with 14 bases between. Germline V gene lookup returns CDR1 KGHDR and CDR2 SFDVKD. The DNA for the CDR3 is TGTGCCACCAGTGAGACCCGGGACACGGATGGCTACACCTTC. Its translation is CATSETRDTDGYTF.

The rearrangement links TRBV7-2 to TRBJ2-7; D perhaps matches TRBD2 (7 bases). Between the trimmed V and J ends, which lost 5 bases and 2 bases, there was a span of 16 bases. The CDR3 has 15 amino acids. The germline V gene has CDR1 SGHTA and CDR2 FQGNSA. CDR3 in amino acids: CASSLRAGAPYEQYF. DNA of the CDR3: TGTGCCAGCAGCCTCCGGGCGGGGGCCCCCTACGAGCAGTACTTC.

The gene calls are TRBV10-3 and TRBJ1-1, with 7 bases matching TRBD1. Germline loops: CDR1 ENHRY, CDR2 SYGVKD. The CDR3 contains 14 residues. The ends lost 0 bases at V and 5 bases at J; junction bases unmatched: 3. Here the CDR3 reads CAISESGRGTEAFF. CDR3 coding DNA: TGTGCCATCAGTGAGTCGGGCAGGGGGACTGAAGCTTTCTTT.

The chain uses TRBV2 and TRBJ2-5, with D perhaps matching TRBD1 (6 bases). Germline lookup yields CDR1 SNHLY and CDR2 FYNNEI. This CDR3 has 13 amino acids. Between the trimmed V and J ends, which lost 2 bases and 4 bases, there was a span of 8 bases. The CDR3 sequence: CASSELRGETQYF. The CDR3 DNA sequence: TGTGCCAGCAGTGAACTCAGGGGAGAGACCCAGTACTTC. Full variable domain (outside the CDR3, taken from reference TRBV2 and TRBJ2-5): EPEVTQTPSHQVTQMGQEVILRCVPISNHLYFYWYRQILGQKVEFLVSFYNNEISEKSEIFDDQFSVERPDGSNFTLKIRSTKLEDSAMYFCASSELRGETQYFGPGTRLLVL.

V is TRBV2 and J is TRBJ1-3; D not resolved. The CDR3 extends over 12 amino acids. The germline V gene encodes CDR1 SNHLY and CDR2 FYNNEI. V lost 3 bases to trimming and J lost 7 bases, with 7 bases between them. Here the CDR3 reads CASSDLGNTIYF. The CDR3 DNA reads as TGTGCCAGCAGTGACCTCGGGAACACCATATATTTT.

The rearrangement links TRBV28 to TRBJ2-5; 10 nucleotides match TRBD1. The CDR3 is 14 residues long. V lost 6 bases and J lost 5; bases outside the gene matches: 6. From germline, CDR1 is MDHEN and CDR2 SYDVKM. Written as DNA, the CDR3 is TGTGCCAGCAGGACAGGGGGCTTAGGGGAGACCCAGTACTTC. Residues: CASRTGGLGETQYF.

The chain links TRBV7-2 to TRBJ2-5, with 7 nucleotides matching TRBD1. Per the germline V gene, CDR1 is SGHTA and CDR2 is FQGNSA. V lost 3 bases to trimming and J lost 3 bases; unmatched junction nucleotides: 4. CDR3 size: 14 residues. The CDR3 nucleotides are TGTGCCAGCAGCTTGGGACAGTTAAAAGAGACCCAGTACTTC. The encoded protein is CASSLGQLKETQYF.